Here is one T cell receptor (beta chain) with its context. PCR used 60 Vbeta primers and 13 Jbeta primers. Some clones are missing from TCRdb's copy, which holds only in-frame ones; the method was immunoSEQ multiplex PCR. The sample holds 100,000 to 150,000 clones, over 80% seen once. The data were taken from a study of cytomegalovirus exposure and HLA in healthy donors. Unmatched junction bases numbered 6, after V lost 5 bases and J lost 0 bases. The CDR3 runs 15 residues. The germline V gene encodes CDR1 SGHDN and CDR2 FVKESK. V is TRBV14 and J is TRBJ1-1, with 7 positions matching TRBD1. What was sequenced was PBMCs. The clonotype was recovered from a young man in good health and CMV-seropositive. The CDR3 sequence: CASSDYRGLNTEAFF. The CDR3 nucleotides are TGTGCCAGCAGCGACTACAGGGGCCTGAACACTGAAGCTTTCTTT.